The rows below give T cell receptor beta chains drawn from one sample of a study of T cell responses to AZD1222 COVID-19 vaccine. The protocol was immunoSEQ multiplex PCR, while the TCRdb copy is restricted to in-frame clones and leaves out a portion. Altogether more than 110,000 clones are present, roughly nine tenths being singletons, with the ten largest covering around 3.6%. The sequencing used peripheral blood, collected on day 0 of AZD1222 vaccination. These receptors were obtained from an adult in good health. CDR3s include the opening cysteine and the closing phenylalanine or tryptophan. Fields, in order: D gene, V gene, J gene, clone size, CDR3 DNA, CDR3 protein. D genes are given only for firm matches. Not every row has a clone size; where given, it reads once, few, many or a size class.

-	TRBV3-1/TRBV3-2	TRBJ2-1	-	TGTGCCAGCAGCCAAGGTCCCATACGCGGCTCCTACAATGAGCAGTTCTTC	CASSQGPIRGSYNEQFF
-	TRBV5-6	TRBJ1-2	-	TGTGCCAGCAGCGGTTACGGGTACTATGGCTACACCTTC	CASSGYGYYGYTF
-	TRBV7-2	TRBJ1-3	-	TGTGCCAGCAGCTTAGAACAGACGGTGGATTACGCTGGAAACACCATATATTTT	CASSLEQTVDYAGNTIYF
-	TRBV7-2	TRBJ1-4	-	TGTGCCAGCAGCTTCCAAATAGGGACTAATGAAAAACTGTTTTTT	CASSFQIGTNEKLFF
-	TRBV11-2	TRBJ1-6	-	TGTGCCAGCAGCGGCCAGGGGACCCCTGAGAATTCACCCCTCCACTTT	CASSGQGTPENSPLHF
TRBD2	TRBV6-2/TRBV6-3	TRBJ2-3	-	TGTGCCAGCAGTTACCCTCCCAGTTCCGGGACTAAAGATACGCAGTATTTT	CASSYPPSSGTKDTQYF
TRBD1	TRBV3-1/TRBV3-2	TRBJ1-5	-	TGTGCCAGCAGCCACTCGGACAGGTCATACAATCAGCCCCAGCATTTT	CASSHSDRSYNQPQHF
TRBD1	TRBV19	TRBJ1-1	-	TGTGCCAGTAGAGGACAGGGCTTCACTGAAGCTTTCTTT	CASRGQGFTEAFF
TRBD2	TRBV2	TRBJ2-2	-	TGTGCCAGCAGTGAACGAGGCGGGGGGGCGTCCACCGGGGAGCTGTTTTTT	CASSERGGGASTGELFF
-	TRBV20-1	TRBJ2-1	-	TGCAGTGCTAGTGAGGGCTACAATGAGCAGTTCTTC	CSASEGYNEQFF
-	TRBV27	TRBJ2-1	-	TGTGCCAGCAGTTTACTCCGGATCAACAATGAGCAGTTCTTC	CASSLLRINNEQFF
-	TRBV5-1	TRBJ1-6	few	TGCGCCAGCAGCTTGACAGAAGATTCACCCCTCCACTTT	CASSLTEDSPLHF
-	TRBV10-3	TRBJ2-3	-	TGTGCCATCAGTGAGTCTAGAGCAGGTACGCAGTATTTT	CAISESRAGTQYF
-	TRBV2	TRBJ1-1	-	TGTGCCAGCAGTGATCCGCGGGTGAACACTGAAGCTTTCTTT	CASSDPRVNTEAFF
TRBD1	TRBV6-5	TRBJ2-7	-	TGTGCCAGCAGGCAACGAACAGGGGCCTACGAGCAGTACTTC	CASRQRTGAYEQYF
TRBD1	TRBV15	TRBJ1-1	-	TGTGCCACCAGCGAGGGGAGGGGGCCTCTCGGTTTCTTT	CATSEGRGPLGFF